This is a list of T cell receptor beta chains from one sample in a study of OX40 agonist ivuxolimab in advanced cancers. Clones were read by immunoSEQ multiplex PCR, and TCRdb kept only the in-frame ones, dropping some. The sample has 20,000 to 30,000 clones, about four fifths seen once. This sample comprised CD4+ or CD8+ T cells sorted from blood, obtained in a trial of the OX40 agonist ivuxolimab. These receptors were collected from an adult with an advanced solid tumor such as melanoma, head and neck, liver or kidney cancer. Both conserved end residues are trimmed from each CDR3. Size tells how often a clone was seen (once, few, many) or the class of an expanded clone, and some rows leave it out.

abundance | j_gene | len | v_gene | CDR3aa
NA | TRBJ2-2 | 12 | TRBV7-2 | ASSLFQNTGELF
NA | TRBJ1-4 | 11 | TRBV11-1 | ASSFPTNEKLF
NA | TRBJ2-1 | 14 | TRBV7-2 | ASSLVGTGLYNEQF
few | TRBJ2-2 | 11 | TRBV7-9 | ASSLGGGGELF
NA | TRBJ2-3 | 18 | TRBV5-4 | ASSLGRASGRVDLTDTQY
NA | TRBJ1-2 | 13 | TRBV18 | ASSLDPTDNYGYT
NA | TRBJ2-5 | 12 | TRBV18 | ASSPGTPQETQY
NA | TRBJ2-5 | 13 | TRBV2 | ASRVEAVPQETQY
NA | TRBJ1-5 | 13 | TRBV6-1 | ASKDRVYSNQPQH
NA | TRBJ2-7 | 14 | TRBV6-5 | ASSYFALAGVNEQY
once | TRBJ2-3 | 14 | TRBV7-2 | ASSPTRGGGSKAQY
NA | TRBJ2-3 | 14 | TRBV5-1 | ASSVGTSGATDTQY
NA | TRBJ2-7 | 13 | TRBV5-4 | ASSFSEEPSYEQY
few | TRBJ2-1 | 11 | TRBV19 | ASSRKIDNEQF
NA | TRBJ1-5 | 12 | TRBV11-2 | ASSPGSRNQPQH
few | TRBJ1-3 | 13 | TRBV4-3 | ASSQDKASGNTIY
NA | TRBJ2-7 | 12 | TRBV7-9 | ASSLSGDSYEQY
NA | TRBJ1-4 | 10 | TRBV30 | AWSVNWEKLF
NA | TRBJ1-2 | 12 | TRBV7-9 | ASSPTQQMAGYT
NA | TRBJ1-6 | 13 | TRBV6-5 | ASSYSTQGRTPLH
NA | TRBJ1-4 | 12 | TRBV7-8 | ASSVGQGAEKLF
NA | TRBJ1-4 | 11 | TRBV7-2 | ASSFRSNEKLF
NA | TRBJ1-3 | 14 | TRBV28 | ASTGGDRGSGNTIY
few | TRBJ1-1 | 13 | TRBV7-9 | ASSSGGRGNTEAF
NA | TRBJ2-1 | 13 | TRBV14 | ASSPHVGGYNEQF
NA | TRBJ1-3 | 12 | TRBV5-6 | ASSTAWGWNTIY
few | TRBJ1-2 | 11 | TRBV30 | AWSAQGIYGYT
once | TRBJ2-2 | 15 | TRBV4-3 | ASSQDKEGMNTGELF
NA | TRBJ2-2 | 12 | TRBV4-2 | ASRTGRLTGELF
NA | TRBJ2-1 | 11 | TRBV15 | ATSSLVRNEQF
NA | TRBJ2-5 | 10 | TRBV29-1 | SGGDRQETQY
NA | TRBJ1-1 | 9 | TRBV6-1 | ASSQGMGAF
few | TRBJ2-1 | 11 | TRBV6-5 | ATRGTAYNEQF
NA | TRBJ2-1 | 11 | TRBV18 | ASSPGGNNEQF
NA | TRBJ1-1 | 13 | TRBV28 | ASSLGGGRHTEAF
NA | TRBJ2-4 | 14 | TRBV11-2 | ASSLQGAGGKNIQY
medium-sized | TRBJ2-7 | 14 | TRBV7-9 | ASSLATGGRSYEQY
once | TRBJ1-1 | 10 | TRBV28 | ASSLEGLNAF
NA | TRBJ2-2 | 11 | TRBV4-2 | ASSQEGFGELF
once | TRBJ2-7 | 16 | TRBV7-1 | ASSLGLAGGDFIGEQY
once | TRBJ2-7 | 12 | TRBV6-6 | ASINWGEPSEQY
few | TRBJ1-1 | 12 | TRBV5-1 | ASSFAGVNTEAF
NA | TRBJ1-2 | 10 | TRBV28 | ASSFGRDGYT
NA | TRBJ2-7 | 12 | TRBV30 | AWSAGGASYEQY
medium-sized | TRBJ2-6 | 13 | TRBV11-3 | ASSLGGTGANVLT
NA | TRBJ2-3 | 13 | TRBV5-1 | ASSLQGMVPDTQY
few | TRBJ1-5 | 12 | TRBV12-5 | ASGFRRAAQPQH
NA | TRBJ2-3 | 15 | TRBV19 | ASKAGQGQGGTDTQY
NA | TRBJ1-5 | 13 | TRBV7-6 | ASSLAGMGNQPQH
NA | TRBJ2-2 | 15 | TRBV7-8 | ASSASRGGGGTGELF
few | TRBJ1-6 | 13 | TRBV7-2 | ASSVGGLRGSPLH
NA | TRBJ2-5 | 13 | TRBV5-1 | ASSLDRDLQETQY